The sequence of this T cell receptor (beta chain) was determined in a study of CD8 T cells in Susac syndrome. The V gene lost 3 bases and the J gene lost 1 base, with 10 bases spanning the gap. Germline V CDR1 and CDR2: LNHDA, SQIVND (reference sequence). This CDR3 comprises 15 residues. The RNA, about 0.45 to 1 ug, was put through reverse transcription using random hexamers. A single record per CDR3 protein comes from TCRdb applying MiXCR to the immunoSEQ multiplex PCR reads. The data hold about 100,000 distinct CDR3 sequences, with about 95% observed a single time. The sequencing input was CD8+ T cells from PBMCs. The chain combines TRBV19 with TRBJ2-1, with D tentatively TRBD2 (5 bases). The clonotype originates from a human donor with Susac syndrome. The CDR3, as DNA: TGTGCCAGTAGTATCCTCTGGGAGTCCTACAATGAGCAGTTCTTC. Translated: CASSILWESYNEQFF. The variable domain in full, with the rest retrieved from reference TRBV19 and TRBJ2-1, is DGGITQSPKYLFRKEGQNVTLSCEQNLNHDAMYWYRQDPGQGLRLIYYSQIVNDFQKGDIAEGYSVSREKKESFPLTVTSAQKNPTAFYLCASSILWESYNEQFFGPGTRLTVL.